Listed below are T cell receptor beta chains from one sample, sequenced in a study of blood T cells in healthy people across ages. MiXCR was run by TCRdb on the 5' RACE reads, yielding one entry per CDR3 protein. The sample yields approximately 810,000 distinct CDR3 sequences, about 30% seen once. Source material: blood. The receptors derive from a woman older than 75 in good health. Each CDR3 is given with its conserved first and last residue. D genes are given only for firm matches. Not all rows give a size; the values are once, few, many and, for expanded clones, a class.

size: many; D: -; V: TRBV12-3/TRBV12-4; J: TRBJ2-7; CDR3: CASSPPSREQYF; DNA: TGTGCCAGCAGCCCCCCTTCTCGGGAGCAGTACTTC
size: many; D: -; V: TRBV29-1; J: TRBJ1-1; CDR3: CSVGTDNTEAFF; DNA: TGCAGCGTTGGGACGGATAACACTGAAGCTTTCTTT
size: many; D: -; V: TRBV12-3/TRBV12-4; J: TRBJ1-6; CDR3: CASGDLNSPLHF; DNA: TGTGCCAGCGGGGACCTAAATTCACCCCTCCACTTT
size: many; D: TRBD1; V: TRBV9; J: TRBJ2-1; CDR3: CASSVRDSSYNEQFF; DNA: TGTGCCAGCAGCGTACGGGACAGCTCCTACAATGAGCAGTTCTTC
size: few; D: -; V: TRBV21-1; J: TRBJ1-5; CDR3: CASSVPDPLQHF; DNA: TGTGCCAGCTCCGTCCCCGACCCTCTCCAGCATTTT
size: -; D: TRBD1; V: TRBV6-2/TRBV6-3; J: TRBJ1-1; CDR3: CASSYPTGGLDTEAFF; DNA: TGTGCCAGCAGTTACCCGACAGGGGGTTTGGACACTGAAGCTTTCTTT
size: few; D: -; V: TRBV6-6; J: TRBJ1-2; CDR3: CASSYSTANYGYTF; DNA: TGTGCCAGCAGTTACTCGACAGCTAACTATGGCTACACCTTC
size: -; D: -; V: TRBV29-1; J: TRBJ2-7; CDR3: CSVRTGKGFGEQYF; DNA: TGCAGCGTTCGAACAGGGAAAGGGTTTGGCGAGCAGTACTTC
size: many; D: -; V: TRBV4-3; J: TRBJ2-1; CDR3: CASSQGQQGEQFF; DNA: TGCGCCAGCAGCCAGGGACAACAGGGCGAGCAGTTCTTC
size: many; D: TRBD2; V: TRBV10-3; J: TRBJ2-3; CDR3: CAISEKSGGSTDTQYF; DNA: TGTGCCATCAGTGAGAAGAGCGGGGGAAGCACAGATACGCAGTATTTT
size: -; D: -; V: TRBV7-9; J: TRBJ1-5; CDR3: CASSSLGNSNQPQHF; DNA: TGTGCCAGCAGCTCCCTCGGTAATAGCAATCAGCCCCAGCATTTT
size: -; D: -; V: TRBV11-2; J: TRBJ2-1; CDR3: CASTQELDSHEQFF; DNA: TGTGCCAGCACCCAAGAATTGGACAGCCATGAGCAGTTCTTC
size: -; D: -; V: TRBV5-1; J: TRBJ1-1; CDR3: CASSPAGGSNTEAFF; DNA: TGCGCCAGCAGCCCGGCTGGGGGTTCTAACACTGAAGCTTTCTTT
size: few; D: TRBD1; V: TRBV12-3/TRBV12-4; J: TRBJ1-1; CDR3: CASSYRDRGTEAFF; DNA: TGTGCCAGCAGCTACCGGGACAGGGGGACTGAAGCTTTCTTT
size: -; D: TRBD1; V: TRBV12-3/TRBV12-4; J: TRBJ1-2; CDR3: CASSAQQGEHGYTF; DNA: TGTGCCAGCAGCGCTCAACAGGGGGAGCATGGCTACACCTTC
size: -; D: -; V: TRBV7-9; J: TRBJ2-3; CDR3: CASSPAGLGRKGTDTQYF; DNA: TGTGCCAGCAGCCCTGCGGGACTGGGGCGGAAGGGGACAGATACGCAGTATTTT
size: -; D: TRBD2; V: TRBV7-8; J: TRBJ2-7; CDR3: CASSMASGNYEQYF; DNA: TGTGCCAGTAGTATGGCTAGCGGGAACTACGAGCAGTACTTC
size: -; D: TRBD1; V: TRBV20-1; J: TRBJ1-1; CDR3: CSALRTGWTEAFF; DNA: TGCAGTGCTCTCCGGACAGGGTGGACTGAAGCTTTCTTT
size: many; D: -; V: TRBV12-3/TRBV12-4; J: TRBJ1-2; CDR3: CASTWGGLYGYTF; DNA: TGTGCCAGCACCTGGGGGGGACTGTATGGCTACACCTTC
size: -; D: -; V: TRBV7-2; J: TRBJ1-5; CDR3: CASSLEGRPQHF; DNA: TGTGCCAGCAGCTTAGAAGGTCGGCCCCAGCATTTT
size: -; D: -; V: TRBV14; J: TRBJ2-1; CDR3: CASSQELGQPSYNEQFF; DNA: TGTGCCAGCAGCCAAGAATTGGGGCAGCCCTCCTACAATGAGCAGTTCTTC
size: -; D: TRBD1; V: TRBV15; J: TRBJ2-1; CDR3: CATSRAPGQGYNEQFF; DNA: TGTGCCACCAGCAGAGCACCGGGACAGGGTTACAATGAGCAGTTCTTC
size: -; D: -; V: TRBV5-1; J: TRBJ2-7; CDR3: CASSLGESTYEQYF; DNA: TGCGCCAGCAGCTTGGGAGAGTCCACCTACGAGCAGTACTTC
size: many; D: -; V: TRBV6-2/TRBV6-3; J: TRBJ2-4; CDR3: CASSEEDRRGNIQYF; DNA: TGTGCCAGCAGCGAAGAGGACAGGCGGGGAAACATTCAGTACTTC
size: -; D: -; V: TRBV18; J: TRBJ2-3; CDR3: CASSPPLLGADTQYF; DNA: TGTGCCAGCTCACCCCCACTCCTAGGTGCAGATACGCAGTATTTT
size: -; D: -; V: TRBV29-1; J: TRBJ1-2; CDR3: CSVGDSGGYTF; DNA: TGCAGCGTTGGAGACAGCGGAGGCTACACCTTC
size: -; D: -; V: TRBV20-1; J: TRBJ1-1; CDR3: CSAQGGRATEAFF; DNA: TGCAGTGCGCAGGGCGGCAGGGCGACTGAAGCTTTCTTT
size: -; D: -; V: TRBV29-1; J: TRBJ2-5; CDR3: CSVESRMGQETQYF; DNA: TGCAGCGTTGAAAGCAGGATGGGGCAAGAGACCCAGTACTTC
size: -; D: -; V: TRBV7-2; J: TRBJ2-3; CDR3: CASSLGGYRTDTQYF; DNA: TGTGCCAGCAGCTTAGGGGGCTACCGCACAGATACGCAGTATTTT
size: many; D: TRBD2; V: TRBV4-3; J: TRBJ2-5; CDR3: CASSRLRGGLQETQYF; DNA: TGCGCCAGCAGCCGACTGCGGGGGGGGTTACAAGAGACCCAGTACTTC
size: many; D: -; V: TRBV5-1; J: TRBJ1-6; CDR3: CASSYNLGENSPLHF; DNA: TGCGCCAGCAGCTACAACCTAGGGGAAAATTCACCCCTCCACTTT
size: -; D: -; V: TRBV7-9; J: TRBJ1-4; CDR3: CASSFGELTTNEKLFF; DNA: TGTGCCAGCAGCTTTGGGGAGCTGACAACTAATGAAAAACTGTTTTTT
size: -; D: -; V: TRBV30; J: TRBJ1-2; CDR3: CAWSVQQANYGYTF; DNA: TGTGCCTGGAGTGTACAGCAGGCTAACTATGGCTACACCTTC
size: -; D: TRBD2; V: TRBV30; J: TRBJ2-1; CDR3: CAWSLPGGGAYNEQFF; DNA: TGTGCCTGGAGTCTCCCAGGCGGGGGGGCCTACAATGAGCAGTTCTTC
size: -; D: -; V: TRBV25-1; J: TRBJ2-2; CDR3: CASTPTGYTGELFF; DNA: TGTGCCAGCACTCCCACAGGGTACACCGGGGAGCTGTTTTTT
size: few; D: TRBD1; V: TRBV3-1; J: TRBJ1-2; CDR3: CASSQNRGYGYTF; DNA: TGTGCCAGCAGCCAAAACAGGGGCTATGGCTACACCTTC
size: -; D: -; V: TRBV6-2/TRBV6-3; J: TRBJ1-1; CDR3: CASRVVLGTEAFF; DNA: TGTGCCAGCAGAGTAGTCCTGGGGACTGAAGCTTTCTTT
size: -; D: TRBD1; V: TRBV18; J: TRBJ1-1; CDR3: CASSPGQGAVGTEAFF; DNA: TGTGCCAGCTCACCGGGACAGGGGGCCGTCGGCACTGAAGCTTTCTTT
size: many; D: TRBD2; V: TRBV4-3; J: TRBJ2-5; CDR3: CASSQVEGGREETQYF; DNA: TGCGCCAGCAGCCAAGTGGAGGGAGGGCGTGAGGAGACCCAGTACTTC
size: few; D: TRBD1; V: TRBV7-6; J: TRBJ2-2; CDR3: CASSLAFQGARTGELFF; DNA: TGTGCCAGCAGCTTAGCCTTCCAGGGGGCGCGTACCGGGGAGCTGTTTTTT
size: few; D: TRBD1; V: TRBV6-2/TRBV6-3; J: TRBJ1-6; CDR3: CASSYSGGQGVSALHF; DNA: TGTGCCAGCAGTTACTCCGGCGGGCAGGGGGTTTCGGCCCTCCACTTT
size: few; D: TRBD2; V: TRBV11-2; J: TRBJ2-5; CDR3: CASSAGQTSGGGETQYF; DNA: TGTGCCAGCAGCGCCGGTCAGACTAGCGGGGGGGGGGAGACCCAGTACTTC
size: many; D: -; V: TRBV7-2; J: TRBJ2-7; CDR3: CASSWGRGAYEQYF; DNA: TGTGCCAGCAGCTGGGGCAGGGGGGCCTACGAGCAGTACTTC
size: few; D: -; V: TRBV5-8; J: TRBJ2-1; CDR3: CASSFNLGSYNEQFF; DNA: TGTGCCAGCAGCTTTAACCTGGGCTCCTACAATGAGCAGTTCTTC
size: many; D: -; V: TRBV11-2; J: TRBJ2-7; CDR3: CASSKRGASSSSYEQYF; DNA: TGTGCCAGCAGCAAACGGGGGGCGTCCTCGAGCTCCTACGAGCAGTACTTC
size: -; D: -; V: TRBV6-2/TRBV6-3; J: TRBJ1-5; CDR3: CASSFGTAYSNQPQHF; DNA: TGTGCCAGCAGCTTCGGGACGGCATATAGCAATCAGCCCCAGCATTTT
size: -; D: TRBD2; V: TRBV11-2; J: TRBJ2-1; CDR3: CAGSPETLAGIFYEQFF; DNA: TGTGCCGGCAGCCCAGAGACACTAGCGGGGATATTCTATGAGCAGTTCTTC
size: -; D: -; V: TRBV6-5; J: TRBJ1-1; CDR3: CACTPRGLNTEAFF; DNA: TGTGCCTGTACACCCCGGGGCTTGAACACTGAAGCTTTCTTT
size: -; D: TRBD1; V: TRBV20-1; J: TRBJ1-4; CDR3: CSAWKDDGTGSSTNEKLFF; DNA: TGCAGTGCCTGGAAGGATGACGGGACAGGGTCGTCAACTAATGAAAAACTGTTTTTT
size: -; D: -; V: TRBV5-5; J: TRBJ2-7; CDR3: CASSFRTAPYEQYF; DNA: TGTGCCAGCAGCTTTCGGACAGCCCCCTACGAGCAGTACTTC
size: many; D: TRBD1; V: TRBV5-1; J: TRBJ2-5; CDR3: CASSYQTGGEETQYF; DNA: TGCGCCAGCAGCTACCAAACAGGGGGTGAAGAGACCCAGTACTTC
size: -; D: TRBD2; V: TRBV20-1; J: TRBJ2-5; CDR3: CSALAGGPLETQYF; DNA: TGCAGTGCATTAGCGGGGGGGCCGTTGGAGACCCAGTACTTC
size: -; D: -; V: TRBV28; J: TRBJ2-2; CDR3: CAGSPGGGGTGELFF; DNA: TGTGCCGGCAGTCCGGGGGGCGGCGGCACCGGGGAGCTGTTTTTT
size: many; D: -; V: TRBV5-1; J: TRBJ2-1; CDR3: CASSLGQVGNEQFF; DNA: TGCGCCAGCAGCTTAGGGCAGGTTGGAAATGAGCAGTTCTTC
size: -; D: TRBD2; V: TRBV2; J: TRBJ2-1; CDR3: CASSASGGAFNEQFF; DNA: TGTGCCAGCAGTGCTAGCGGGGGGGCCTTTAATGAGCAGTTCTTC
size: many; D: TRBD1; V: TRBV7-6; J: TRBJ2-5; CDR3: CASSERDRGRKETQYF; DNA: TGTGCCAGCAGCGAACGGGACAGGGGGCGCAAAGAGACCCAGTACTTC
size: few; D: TRBD2; V: TRBV2; J: TRBJ2-1; CDR3: CASRRTSGVNEQFF; DNA: TGTGCCAGCAGGCGGACTAGCGGGGTAAATGAGCAGTTCTTC